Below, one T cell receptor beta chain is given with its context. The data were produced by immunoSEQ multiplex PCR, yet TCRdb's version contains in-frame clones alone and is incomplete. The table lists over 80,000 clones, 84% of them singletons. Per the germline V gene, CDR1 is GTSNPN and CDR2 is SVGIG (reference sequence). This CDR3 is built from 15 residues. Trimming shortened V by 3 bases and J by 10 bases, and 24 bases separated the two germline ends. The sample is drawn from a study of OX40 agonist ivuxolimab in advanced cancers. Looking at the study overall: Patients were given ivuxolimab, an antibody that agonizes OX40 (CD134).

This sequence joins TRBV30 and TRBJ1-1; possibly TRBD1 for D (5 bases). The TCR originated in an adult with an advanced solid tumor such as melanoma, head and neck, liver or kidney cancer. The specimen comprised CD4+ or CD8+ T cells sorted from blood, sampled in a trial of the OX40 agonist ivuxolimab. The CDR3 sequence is CAWRSLGAAPKGAFF. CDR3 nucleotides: TGTGCCTGGAGAAGTCTTGGGGCAGCCCCTAAGGGAGCTTTCTTT. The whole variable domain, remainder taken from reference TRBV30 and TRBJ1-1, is SQTIHQWPATLVQPVGSPLSLECTVEGTSNPNLYWYRQAAGRGLQLLFYSVGIGQISSEVPQNLSASRPQDRQFILSSKKLLLSDSGFYLCAWRSLGAAPKGAFFGQGTRLTVV.